This T cell receptor beta chain was sequenced in a study of CD8+ T cells in alopecia areata. Germline CDR1 reads MNHNS; CDR2 reads SASEGT. Trimming cost V 7 bases and J 6 bases, with 12 bases left between them. The CDR3 runs to 12 residues. Indicated treatment: oral pan-JAK inhibitor, 5-10 mg twice daily. As the sequencing template, cDNA was produced by extracting RNA and reverse transcribing it. The assay was immunoSEQ multiplex PCR, and TCRdb's table has in-frame clones only and misses some. The sample has 150,000 or so clones; about 85% are singletons. This receptor was identified in a human donor with alopecia areata. Specimen: CD8+ T cells sorted from blood, collected at week 4, from a patient treated with tofacitinib. The chain uses TRBV6-1 and TRBJ1-1; possibly TRBD1 for D (5 bases). The CDR3 bases are TGTGCCAGCATTTGGGGCCTTTCTGAAGCTTTCTTT. It specifies CASIWGLSEAFF.